This TCR beta chain stems from a study of cytomegalovirus exposure and HLA in healthy donors. Overall study results and limits: Several of the most significant clusters were apparently associated with common viral pathogens in a later analysis.

The CDR3 is 17 amino acids in total, end residues counted. Primers: 60 Vbeta forward and 13 Jbeta reverse. Data came from immunoSEQ multiplex PCR; TCRdb stores just in-frame clones and leaves some out. This table has some 190,000 clones, around 87% appearing once. In regard to this clone: Its antigen is undetermined. It is unclear where the CDR3 begins or ends on the DNA, so no DNA is shown, and the CDR3 is as TCRdb lists it.

This sequence was found in a man younger than 40 in good health and CMV-seronegative. The chain carries TRBV21-1 and TRBJ1-3; TRBD1 reflects the table's D call only, with no check against the DNA. TRBV21-1 is shown as a pseudogene. Sequencing was done on a sample of PBMCs. CDR3 sequence: CASFGTGTAYSGNTIYF.